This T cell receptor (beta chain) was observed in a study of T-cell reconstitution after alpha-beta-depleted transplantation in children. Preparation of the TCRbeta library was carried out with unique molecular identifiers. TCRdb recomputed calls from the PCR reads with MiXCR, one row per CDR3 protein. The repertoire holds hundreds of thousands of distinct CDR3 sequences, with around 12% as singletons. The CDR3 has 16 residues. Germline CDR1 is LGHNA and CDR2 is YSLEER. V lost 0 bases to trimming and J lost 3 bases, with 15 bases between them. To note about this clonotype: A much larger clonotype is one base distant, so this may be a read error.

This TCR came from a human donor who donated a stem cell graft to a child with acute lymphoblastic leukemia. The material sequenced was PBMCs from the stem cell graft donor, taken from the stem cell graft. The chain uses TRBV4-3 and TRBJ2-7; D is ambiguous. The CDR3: CASSQDGPPPGYEQYF. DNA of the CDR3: TGCGCCAGCAGCCAAGATGGACCCCCGCCGGGCTACGAGCAGTACTTC.